Described below is a single TCR beta chain sequence and its context. The antigen remains unidentified. The data belong to a study of vaccination effects on CD4 cells after COVID-19. In the study overall: Either the BNT162b2 or mRNA-1273 vaccine was given to participants in two doses.

Cultured cells yielded isolated CD4+ T cells after less than 11 days. This individual contracted SARS-CoV-2 between March and December 2020, as verified by PCR. A half-medium replacement with IL-2 medium was carried out on days 3 and 7. The germline V and J ends were trimmed by 2 bases and 2 bases, with 6 bases remaining between them. The CDR3 is 13 amino acids. Germline CDR1 is SGHTA and CDR2 is FQGNSA. Assay used: immunoSEQ multiplex PCR; TCRdb lists only in-frame clones, some missing. The sample yields tens of thousands of clones, roughly three quarters seen once. The gene calls are TRBV7-2 and TRBJ2-5, with D possibly matching TRBD2 (5 bases). The TCR originated in a human donor who had a prior SARS-CoV-2 infection. This specimen was CD4+ T cells from PBMCs cultured without peptide, taken before COVID-19 vaccination. In nucleotides, the CDR3 is TGTGCCAGCAGCTTAAAGCGGCAAGAGACCCAGTACTTC. Translation gives CASSLKRQETQYF. The entire variable domain, with the rest obtained from reference TRBV7-2 and TRBJ2-5, is as follows: GAGVSQSPSNKVTEKGKDVELRCDPISGHTALYWYRQSLGQGLEFLIYFQGNSAPDKSGLPSDRFSAERTGGSVSTLTIQRTQQEDSAVYLCASSLKRQETQYFGPGTRLLVL.